This TCR beta chain comes out of a study of identical twins. Looked up from germline, CDR1 is SQVTM and CDR2 is ANQGSEA. The CDR3 contains 9 residues. V lost 6 bases and J 7 bases, leaving 6 bases between the germline ends. TCRdb itself ran the 5' RACE reads through MiXCR, one entry per CDR3 protein. Of about 190,000 distinct CDR3 sequences listed, about a sixth are singletons. Only a few counts were recorded for this clonotype. The same sample was also studied in work on T cells expressing NK-cell markers. As reported in that work: Investigators obtained TCR beta repertoires from sorted CD3+CD56+NKG2C+, CD3+CD56+NKG2C- and CD3+CD56-NKG2C+ T cells. Serological testing identified most of the eight sequenced donors as HCMV-seropositive and one as seronegative. T cells sorted in several experiments were restricted to alpha-beta TCR T cells by an anti-gamma-delta TCR antibody. Dominant NKG2C+ clonotypes in a handful of donors made up about 1.0-7.0% of CD8+ T cells.

The sample comprised CD8+ T cells sorted from blood. The clonotype was recovered from a woman younger than 35 in good health. V gene TRBV29-1 combines with J gene TRBJ1-2; D unresolved. CDR3 DNA sequence: TGCAGCGTACCTCCTGGCTACACCTTC. This encodes CSVPPGYTF.